This T cell receptor beta chain comes out of a study of blood T cell repertoires in COVID-19. Libraries were prepared by immunoSEQ multiplex PCR; TCRdb keeps only in-frame clonotypes and omits some of them. The sample yields about 220,000 clones, roughly 83% seen once. The ends were cut back, 7 bases at V and 9 bases at J, with 19 bases in the middle. Germline assignment: CDR1 ENHRY and CDR2 SYGVKD. The CDR3 is 14 residues long. Sequencing was carried out using PBMCs or T cells enriched from blood (not recorded which). V gene TRBV10-3 combines with J gene TRBJ2-1; possible D gene TRBD1, 8 bases. The source is a woman aged 35 to 49 with acute COVID-19. As DNA, the CDR3 is TGTGCCATCAAAGCGGGACAGGAGATCGGTGAGCAGTTCTTC. Translating it yields CAIKAGQEIGEQFF.